The 9 T cell receptor beta chains below come from one sample, sequenced in a study of regulatory and conventional T cells in RAG deficiency. Here immunoSEQ multiplex PCR was the method, and the copy in TCRdb shows in-frame clones only, minus some. The table has over 10,000 clones, around 92% seen once; the top ten hold about 1.1%. The sorted conventional CD4+ T cells were CD25-low and CD127-high, with genomic DNA sequenced. These data were likewise used in another study, on regulatory T cells. From that second work: Amplification used 52 TRBV primers and 13 TRBJ primers.

What was sequenced was CD4+ effector T cells sorted from blood. The origin of the receptors is a human donor in good health.

The J gene is TRBJ1-1, the V gene TRBV18; D is possibly TRBD1 (6 bases). Between the trimmed V and J ends, which lost 4 bases and 4 bases, there was a span of 16 bases. Per the germline V gene, CDR1 is KGHSH and CDR2 is LQKENI. The CDR3 extends over 15 amino acids. The CDR3 nucleotides are TGTGCCAGCTCACAAACAGGGTACGGGTTCACTGAAGCTTTCTTT. Translation gives CASSQTGYGFTEAFF.

The chain recombines TRBV5-8 with TRBJ1-4; D gene ambiguous. V was trimmed by 1 base and J by 0 bases, leaving 4 bases between them. The CDR3 is made up of 14 amino acids. The V gene's germline CDR1 is SGHTS and CDR2 YDEGEE. The CDR3 region has the DNA TGTGCCAGCAGCTTGTATGCAACTAATGAAAAACTGTTTTTT. Translating gives CASSLYATNEKLFF.

The gene calls are TRBV9 and TRBJ2-7; TRBD1 might be the D (7 bases). The CDR3 covers 15 residues. From germline, CDR1 is SGDLS and CDR2 YYNGEE. Trimming removed 3 bases at V and 5 bases at J, with 18 bases between. CDR3 loop: CASSAHAGGWDEQYF. The CDR3 DNA reads as TGTGCCAGCAGCGCACACGCAGGGGGGTGGGACGAGCAGTACTTC.

J is TRBJ1-1 and V is TRBV7-3; D ambiguous. The germline V gene encodes CDR1 SGHTA and CDR2 FQGTGA. The length of the CDR3 is 12 residues. Trimming removed 6 bases from V and 1 base from J, with 6 bases in between. This CDR3 is CASRSPNTEAFF. CDR3 sequence (DNA): TGTGCCAGCAGGTCGCCGAACACTGAAGCTTTCTTT.

The chain links TRBV13 to TRBJ2-6, with D unclear. The CDR3 totals 18 residues. V lost 4 bases to trimming and J lost 5 bases, with 21 bases between them. Per germline, CDR1 PRHDT and CDR2 FYEKMQ (reference sequence). The CDR3 region has the DNA TGTGCCAGCAGCTCCCGGAAGCTGAGACAAAGTCGGGCCAACGTCCTGACTTTC. It translates to CASSSRKLRQSRANVLTF.

The chain has TRBV5-5 and TRBJ1-1; 7 positions agree with TRBD1. There are 12 residues in the CDR3. Germline CDR1 reads SGHKS; CDR2 reads YYEKEE (reference sequence). The J segment lost 7 bases and the V segment lost 2 bases, leaving 2 bases of the junction unmatched. The CDR3 DNA sequence: TGTGCCAGCAGCTTACAGGGGAATGAAGCTTTCTTT. Protein: CASSLQGNEAFF.

The J gene is TRBJ2-2, the V gene TRBV30; D unclear. Germline V gene lookup returns CDR1 GTSNPN and CDR2 SVGIG (reference sequence). This CDR3 has 15 residues. V lost 0 bases, J lost 0 bases, and 8 bases lay in between. CDR3 bases: TGTGCCTGGAGTGTACTCACCGCGAACACCGGGGAGCTGTTTTTT. Translation: CAWSVLTANTGELFF.

J is TRBJ1-1 and V is TRBV6-5; D not certain. The CDR3 consists of 14 residues. Trimming removed 7 bases at V and 1 base at J, with 13 bases between. Germline-derived CDR1 and CDR2 are MNHEY and SVGAGI. The CDR3 region has the DNA TGTGCCAGCATTTCCATGGGAGGGAACACTGAAGCTTTCTTT. This translates into CASISMGGNTEAFF.

The chain recombines TRBV4-1 with TRBJ2-1; D may be TRBD2 (5 bases). Trimming shortened V by 0 bases and J by 7 bases, and 16 bases separated the two germline ends. The germline V gene encodes CDR1 MGHRA and CDR2 YSYEKL. The CDR3 runs 16 residues. For the CDR3, the DNA is TGCGCCAGCAGCCAAGAGGGAGTAACTCCGCGGAATGAGCAGTTCTTC. Its translation is CASSQEGVTPRNEQFF.